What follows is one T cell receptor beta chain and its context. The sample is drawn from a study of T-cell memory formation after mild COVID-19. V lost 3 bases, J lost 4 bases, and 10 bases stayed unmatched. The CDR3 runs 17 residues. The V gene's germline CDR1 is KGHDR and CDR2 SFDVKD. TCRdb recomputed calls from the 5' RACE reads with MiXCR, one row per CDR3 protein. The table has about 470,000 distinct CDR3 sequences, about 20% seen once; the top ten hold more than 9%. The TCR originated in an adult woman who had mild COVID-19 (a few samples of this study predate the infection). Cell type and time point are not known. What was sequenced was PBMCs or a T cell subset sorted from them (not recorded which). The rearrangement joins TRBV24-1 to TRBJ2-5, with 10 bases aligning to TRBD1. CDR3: CATSDSTGQGFGETQYF. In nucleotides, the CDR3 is TGTGCCACCAGTGATAGTACGGGACAGGGGTTTGGAGAGACCCAGTACTTC.